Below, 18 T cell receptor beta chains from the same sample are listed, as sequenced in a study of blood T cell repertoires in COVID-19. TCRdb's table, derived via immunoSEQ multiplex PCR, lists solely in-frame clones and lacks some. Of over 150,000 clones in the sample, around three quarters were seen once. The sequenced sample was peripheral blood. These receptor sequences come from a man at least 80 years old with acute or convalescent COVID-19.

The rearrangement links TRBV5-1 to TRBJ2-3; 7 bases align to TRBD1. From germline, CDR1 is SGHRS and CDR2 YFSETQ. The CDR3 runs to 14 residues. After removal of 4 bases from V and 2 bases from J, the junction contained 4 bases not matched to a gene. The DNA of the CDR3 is TGCGCCAGCAGCCTGACAGGGAACACAGATACGCAGTATTTT. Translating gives CASSLTGNTDTQYF.

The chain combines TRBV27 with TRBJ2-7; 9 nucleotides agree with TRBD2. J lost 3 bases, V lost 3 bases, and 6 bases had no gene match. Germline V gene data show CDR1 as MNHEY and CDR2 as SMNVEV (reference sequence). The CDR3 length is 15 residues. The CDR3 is CASSLGAGGRYEQYF. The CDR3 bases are TGTGCCAGCAGTTTGGGAGCGGGGGGCCGCTACGAGCAGTACTTC.

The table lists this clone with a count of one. As DNA, the CDR3 is TGCGCCAGCAGCAGCCTAAATACAGGATACTATGGCTACACCTTC. This codes for CASSSLNTGYYGYTF. The chain couples TRBV5-1 to TRBJ1-2; possible D gene TRBD1, 5 bases. The CDR3 is 15 amino acids. V lost 4 bases and J lost 3, with 16 bases in between. The germline gives CDR1 SGHRS, CDR2 YFSETQ.

This CDR3 is CASSEALRPSSEFIYEQYV. As DNA, the CDR3 is TGTGCCAGCAGTGAAGCCCTTCGTCCTAGCTCCGAGTTTATCTACGAGCAGTACGTC. The chain uses TRBV6-1 and TRBJ2-7, with TRBD2 as a possible D gene (5 bases). Trimming stripped 0 bases from V and 3 bases from J, with 24 bases between. The germline gives CDR1 MNHNS, CDR2 SASEGT. This CDR3 comprises 19 residues.

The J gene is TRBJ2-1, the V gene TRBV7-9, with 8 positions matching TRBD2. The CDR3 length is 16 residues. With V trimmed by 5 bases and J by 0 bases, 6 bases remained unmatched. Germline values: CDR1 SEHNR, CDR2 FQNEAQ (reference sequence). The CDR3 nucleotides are TGTGCCAGCAGCCACCTAGCGGGTGACTCCTACAATGAGCAGTTCTTC. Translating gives CASSHLAGDSYNEQFF.

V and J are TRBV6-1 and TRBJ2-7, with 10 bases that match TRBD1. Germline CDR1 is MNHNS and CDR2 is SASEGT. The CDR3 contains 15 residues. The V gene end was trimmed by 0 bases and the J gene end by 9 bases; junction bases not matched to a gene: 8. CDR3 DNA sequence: TGTGCCAGCAGTGAAGCCGGGACAGGGGTTCAGGGGCAGTACTTC. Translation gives CASSEAGTGVQGQYF.

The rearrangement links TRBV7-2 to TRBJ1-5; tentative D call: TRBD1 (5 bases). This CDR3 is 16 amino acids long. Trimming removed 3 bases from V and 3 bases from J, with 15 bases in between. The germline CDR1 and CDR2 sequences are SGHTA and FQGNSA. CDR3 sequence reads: CASSFQGVGANQPQHF. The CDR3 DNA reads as TGTGCCAGCAGCTTTCAAGGGGTCGGTGCCAATCAGCCCCAGCATTTT.

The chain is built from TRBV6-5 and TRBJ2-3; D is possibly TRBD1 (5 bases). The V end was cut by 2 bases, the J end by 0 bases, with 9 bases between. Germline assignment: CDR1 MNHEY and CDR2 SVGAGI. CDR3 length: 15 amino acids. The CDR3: CASSYLGASTDTQYF. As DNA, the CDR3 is TGTGCCAGCAGTTACCTTGGGGCCAGCACAGATACGCAGTATTTT.

Here the CDR3 reads CASSINLGTSYEQYF. CDR3 bases: TGTGCCAGTAGTATAAATCTGGGCACCTCCTACGAGCAGTACTTC. The chain combines TRBV19 with TRBJ2-7; D unclear. In germline, CDR1 is LNHDA, CDR2 SQIVND (reference sequence). The CDR3 contains 15 residues. V was clipped by 2 bases and J by 0 bases, with 11 bases between them.

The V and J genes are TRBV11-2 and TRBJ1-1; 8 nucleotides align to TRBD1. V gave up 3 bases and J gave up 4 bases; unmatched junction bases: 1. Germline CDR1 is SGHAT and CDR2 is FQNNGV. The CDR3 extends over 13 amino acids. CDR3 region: CASSFQGATEAFF. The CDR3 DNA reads TGTGCCAGCAGCTTTCAGGGGGCCACTGAAGCTTTCTTT. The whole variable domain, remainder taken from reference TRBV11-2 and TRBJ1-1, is EAGVAQSPRYKIIEKRQSVAFWCNPISGHATLYWYQQILGQGPKLLIQFQNNGVVDDSQLPKDRFSAERLKGVDSTLKIQPAKLEDSAVYLCASSFQGATEAFFGQGTRLTVV.

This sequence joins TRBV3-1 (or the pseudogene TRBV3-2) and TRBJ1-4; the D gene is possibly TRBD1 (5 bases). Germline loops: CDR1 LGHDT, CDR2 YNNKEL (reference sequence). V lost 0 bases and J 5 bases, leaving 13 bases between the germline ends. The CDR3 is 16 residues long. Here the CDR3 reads CASSQDPGETNEKLFF. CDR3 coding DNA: TGTGCCAGCAGCCAAGATCCGGGGGAGACGAATGAAAAACTGTTTTTT.

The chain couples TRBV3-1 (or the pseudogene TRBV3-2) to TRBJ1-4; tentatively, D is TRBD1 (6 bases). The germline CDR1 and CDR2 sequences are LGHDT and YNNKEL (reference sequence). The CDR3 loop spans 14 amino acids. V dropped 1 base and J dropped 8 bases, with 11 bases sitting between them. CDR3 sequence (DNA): TGTGCCAGCAGCCAAGCGGTCCAGGGGGAAAAACTGTTTTTT. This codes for CASSQAVQGEKLFF.

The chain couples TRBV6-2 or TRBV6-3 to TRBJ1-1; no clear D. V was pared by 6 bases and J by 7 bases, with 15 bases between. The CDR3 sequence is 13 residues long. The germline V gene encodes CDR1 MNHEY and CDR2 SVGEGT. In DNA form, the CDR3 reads TGTGCCAGCAGCCAATATTATAGAGGTGAAGCTTTCTTT. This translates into CASSQYYRGEAFF.

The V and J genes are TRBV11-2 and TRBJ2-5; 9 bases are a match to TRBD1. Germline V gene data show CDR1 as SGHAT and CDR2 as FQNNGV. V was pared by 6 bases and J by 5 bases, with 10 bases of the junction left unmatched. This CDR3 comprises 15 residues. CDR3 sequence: CASSWRQGEWETQYF. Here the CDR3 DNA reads TGTGCCAGCAGTTGGAGACAGGGGGAATGGGAGACCCAGTACTTC.

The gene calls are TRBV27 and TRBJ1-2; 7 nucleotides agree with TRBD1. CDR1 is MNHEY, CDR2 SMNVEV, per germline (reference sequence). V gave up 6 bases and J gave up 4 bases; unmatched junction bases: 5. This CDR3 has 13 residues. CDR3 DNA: TGTGCCAGCAGCAGGGGGTGGGGCTATGGCTACACCTTC. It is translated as CASSRGWGYGYTF.

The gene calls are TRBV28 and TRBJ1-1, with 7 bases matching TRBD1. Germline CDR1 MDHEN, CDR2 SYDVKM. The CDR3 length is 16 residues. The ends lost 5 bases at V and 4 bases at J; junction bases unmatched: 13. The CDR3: CASSAQQGRFGTEAFF. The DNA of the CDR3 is TGTGCCAGCAGTGCTCAACAGGGGAGGTTCGGCACTGAAGCTTTCTTT.

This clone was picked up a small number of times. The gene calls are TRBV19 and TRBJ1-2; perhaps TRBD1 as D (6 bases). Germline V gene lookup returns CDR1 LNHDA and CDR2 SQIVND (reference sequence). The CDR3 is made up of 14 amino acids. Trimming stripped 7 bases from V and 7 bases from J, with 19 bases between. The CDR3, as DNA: TGTGCCAGTACCCGGACAGACATCACCATTGGCTACACCTTC. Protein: CASTRTDITIGYTF.

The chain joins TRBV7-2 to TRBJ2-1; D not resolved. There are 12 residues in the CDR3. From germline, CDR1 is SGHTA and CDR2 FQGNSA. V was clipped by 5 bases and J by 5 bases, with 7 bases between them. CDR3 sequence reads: CASSQANNEQFF. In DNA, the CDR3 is TGTGCCAGCAGCCAGGCCAACAATGAGCAGTTCTTC.